The T cell receptor (beta chain) under discussion was sequenced for a study of early T cells in non-severe SARS-CoV-2 infection. Study-level information: The chains were unpaired, and the sequenced material was bulk RNA from unsorted whole blood.

Study-wide findings and caveats: The study's VDJdb matching favored anti-spike CD8 responses and missed private and CD4 specificities.

This clonotype was seen ten or more times. Its antigen remains unidentified. Germline V lookup: CDR1 SGHTS, CDR2 YDEGEE. The CDR3 is 15 residues long. The ends were cut back, 6 bases at V and 10 bases at J, with 23 bases in the middle. Molecules of cDNA were individually given unique molecular identifiers that were attached to them. TCRdb fed the 5' RACE reads into MiXCR, producing one record per CDR3 protein. The sample has 35,000 to 45,000 distinct CDR3 sequences; 6% to 8% are singletons. The V and J genes are TRBV5-8 and TRBJ2-1, with D possibly matching TRBD2 (5 bases). This TCR came from an adult who was a healthcare worker with PCR-confirmed SARS-CoV-2 infection or an uninfected control (not recorded which). Source: whole blood, taken at baseline. In nucleotides, the CDR3 is TGTGCCAGCACCCAACGCCAGCGGACCTTGCGGGAGCAGTTCTTC. Translating it yields CASTQRQRTLREQFF.